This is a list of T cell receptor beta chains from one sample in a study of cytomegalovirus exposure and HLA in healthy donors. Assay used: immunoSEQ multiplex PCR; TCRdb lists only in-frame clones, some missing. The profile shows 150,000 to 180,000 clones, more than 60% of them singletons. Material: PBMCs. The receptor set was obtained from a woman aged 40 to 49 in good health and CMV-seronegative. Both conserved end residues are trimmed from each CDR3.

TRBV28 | ASSLEIWGLTGNTIY
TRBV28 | ASSRGYGLYGYT
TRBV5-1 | ASSLVPTGASNQPQH
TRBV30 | AWRRDYRRGNEQF
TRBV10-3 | AISSGLAGVTDTQY
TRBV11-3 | ASSRDRAYTDTQY
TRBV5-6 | ASTILGRNTEAF
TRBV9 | ASSVAGGPYEQY
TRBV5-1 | ASSGAGPWDTQY
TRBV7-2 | ASSLTAQGGSPLH
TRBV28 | ATVTQIYGYT
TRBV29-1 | SVESPGQIYGYT
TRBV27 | ASSTGTGGNEKLF
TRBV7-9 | ASSFTSQSYEQY
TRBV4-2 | ASSQEGSRGQEEQY
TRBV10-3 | ASGTANTEAF
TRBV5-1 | ASSLDREGYT
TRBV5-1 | ASSLMGQSTNEQF
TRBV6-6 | ASRDSQDQPQH
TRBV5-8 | ASSPGRLLAGADTQY
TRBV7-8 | ASSLTPGQGYTEAF
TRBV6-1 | ASSEPDRAETQY
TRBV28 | ASSREQGENTEAF
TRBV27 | ASSFSIGELF
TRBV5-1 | ASSRQTGLNEQF
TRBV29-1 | SVGGPGNQPQH
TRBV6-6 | ASSYIAEAF
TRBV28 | ASSLGGPGSEKLF